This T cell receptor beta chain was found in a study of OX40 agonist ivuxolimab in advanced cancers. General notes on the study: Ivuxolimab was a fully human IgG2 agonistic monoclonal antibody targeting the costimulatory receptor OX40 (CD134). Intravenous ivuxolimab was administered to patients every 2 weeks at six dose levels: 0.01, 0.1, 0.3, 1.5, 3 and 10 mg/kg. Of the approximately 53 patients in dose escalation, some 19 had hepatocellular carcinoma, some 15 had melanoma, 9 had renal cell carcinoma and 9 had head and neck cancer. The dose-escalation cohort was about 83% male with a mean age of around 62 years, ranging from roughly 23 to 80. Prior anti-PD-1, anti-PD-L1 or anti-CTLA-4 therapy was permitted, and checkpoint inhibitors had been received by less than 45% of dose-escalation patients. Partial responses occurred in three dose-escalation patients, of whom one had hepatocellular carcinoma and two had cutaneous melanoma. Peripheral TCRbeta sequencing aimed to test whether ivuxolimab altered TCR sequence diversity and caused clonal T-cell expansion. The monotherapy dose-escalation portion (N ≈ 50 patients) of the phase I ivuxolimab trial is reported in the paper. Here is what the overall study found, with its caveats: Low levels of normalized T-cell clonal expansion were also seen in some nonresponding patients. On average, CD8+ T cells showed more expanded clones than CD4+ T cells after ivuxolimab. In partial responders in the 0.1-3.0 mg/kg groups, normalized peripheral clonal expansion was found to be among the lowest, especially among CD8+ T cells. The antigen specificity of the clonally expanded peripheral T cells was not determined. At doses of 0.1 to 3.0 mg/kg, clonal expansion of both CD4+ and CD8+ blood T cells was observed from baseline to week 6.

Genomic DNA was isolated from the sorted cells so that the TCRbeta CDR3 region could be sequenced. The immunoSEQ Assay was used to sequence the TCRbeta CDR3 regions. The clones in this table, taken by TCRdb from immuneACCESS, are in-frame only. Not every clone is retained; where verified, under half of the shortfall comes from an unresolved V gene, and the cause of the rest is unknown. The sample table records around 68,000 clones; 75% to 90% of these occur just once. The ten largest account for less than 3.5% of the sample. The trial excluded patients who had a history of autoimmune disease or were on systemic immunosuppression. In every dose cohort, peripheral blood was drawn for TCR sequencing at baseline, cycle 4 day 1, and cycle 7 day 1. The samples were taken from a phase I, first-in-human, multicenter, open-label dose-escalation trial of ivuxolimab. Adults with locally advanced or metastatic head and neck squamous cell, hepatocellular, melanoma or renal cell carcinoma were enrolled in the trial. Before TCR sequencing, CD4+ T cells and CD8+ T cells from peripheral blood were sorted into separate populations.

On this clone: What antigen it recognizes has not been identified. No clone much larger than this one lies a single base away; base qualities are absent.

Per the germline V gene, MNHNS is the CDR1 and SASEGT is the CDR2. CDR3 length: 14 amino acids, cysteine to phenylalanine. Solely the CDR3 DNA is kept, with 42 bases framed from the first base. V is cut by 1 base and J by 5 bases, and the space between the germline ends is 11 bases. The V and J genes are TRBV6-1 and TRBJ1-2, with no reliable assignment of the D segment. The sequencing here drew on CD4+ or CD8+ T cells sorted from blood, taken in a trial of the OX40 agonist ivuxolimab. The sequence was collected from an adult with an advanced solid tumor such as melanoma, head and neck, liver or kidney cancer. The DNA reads TGTGCCAGCAGTGAAGGGGCAGTCGGTTATGGCTACACCTTC. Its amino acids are CASSEGAVGYGYTF.